This paragraph covers one T cell receptor beta chain sequence. The sample is drawn from a study of OX40 agonist ivuxolimab in advanced cancers. Profiling relied on immunoSEQ multiplex PCR, and the TCRdb table lists in-frame clones only, not all of them. The repertoire consists of roughly 80,000 clones, with around nine tenths occurring once and the leading ten covering roughly 6.3%. V was shortened by 3 bases and J by 16 bases, with 19 bases between the two germline ends. CDR3 size: 13 residues. Germline values: CDR1 SGHTA, CDR2 FQGTGA. This chain joins TRBV7-3 and TRBJ2-1; D unclear. The clonotype was recovered from an adult with an advanced solid tumor such as melanoma, head and neck, liver or kidney cancer. The sample in question was CD4+ or CD8+ T cells sorted from blood, obtained in a trial of the OX40 agonist ivuxolimab. The CDR3 DNA reads TGTGCCAGCAGCTTGACCAGAGACGGCCGCGCCTTCTTC. Translating it yields CASSLTRDGRAFF.